Below are 9 T cell receptor beta chains sequenced from a single sample in a study of OX40 agonist ivuxolimab in advanced cancers. Clones were sequenced by immunoSEQ multiplex PCR, and TCRdb holds only the in-frame ones, with some missing. This sample carries 70,000 to 95,000 clones, roughly 84% of them seen once, and the ten largest clones take roughly 6.3%. Material: CD4+ or CD8+ T cells sorted from blood, obtained in a trial of the OX40 agonist ivuxolimab. These receptors came from an adult with an advanced solid tumor such as melanoma, head and neck, liver or kidney cancer.

V is TRBV6-4 and J is TRBJ2-3, with D tentatively TRBD2 (5 bases). V lost 3 bases and J 4 bases, leaving 20 bases between the germline ends. The CDR3 is 17 residues long. From germline, CDR1 is MRHNA and CDR2 SNTAGT. The CDR3 protein is CASSERGAGIAADTQYF. DNA for the CDR3: TGTGCCAGCAGTGAACGGGGAGCCGGGATCGCGGCAGATACGCAGTATTTT.

V is TRBV7-2 and J is TRBJ1-1; 10 positions agree with TRBD1. The V and J ends lost 4 bases and 4 bases, in that order; junction bases with no gene match: 6. Germline assignment: CDR1 SGHTA and CDR2 FQGNSA. This CDR3 spans 15 amino acids. DNA for the CDR3: TGTGCCAGCAGCTCCCGGACAGGGGGAGGCACTGAAGCTTTCTTT. It yields the protein CASSSRTGGGTEAFF.

V usage is TRBV6-6 and J usage is TRBJ2-7; D might be TRBD1 or TRBD2, each matching 5 bases. This CDR3 comprises 16 residues. The V and J ends lost 0 bases and 3 bases respectively, with 15 bases between them. Looked up from germline, CDR1 is MNHNY and CDR2 is SVGAGI (reference sequence). The CDR3 loop is CASSYSRGLGNYEQYF. CDR3 DNA: TGTGCCAGCAGTTACTCGAGGGGCTTAGGAAACTACGAGCAGTACTTC.

The table lists this clone with a few counts. V usage is TRBV2 and J usage is TRBJ2-4; D not certain. Trimming removed 2 bases at V and 0 bases at J, with 8 bases between. The CDR3 has 15 residues. Germline-derived CDR1 and CDR2 are SNHLY and FYNNEI. CDR3 loop: CASSERGVAKNIQYF. The CDR3 DNA is TGTGCCAGCAGTGAACGAGGAGTAGCCAAAAACATTCAGTACTTC.

The rearrangement uses TRBV6-5 and TRBJ2-2; D unclear. Germline CDR1 is MNHEY and CDR2 is SVGAGI. The CDR3 covers 12 residues. Trimming removed 0 bases at V and 6 bases at J, with 2 bases between. The CDR3 loop is CASSYSAGELFF. The DNA of the CDR3 is TGTGCCAGCAGTTACTCCGCCGGGGAGCTGTTTTTT.

J is TRBJ1-1 and V is TRBV7-9, with D uncertain. The germline gives CDR1 SEHNR, CDR2 FQNEAQ (reference sequence). The CDR3 length is 13 residues. The V and J ends lost 6 bases and 1 base respectively, with 9 bases between them. The CDR3 DNA sequence: TGTGCCAGCAGGATAACATCGAACACTGAAGCTTTCTTT. Encoded protein: CASRITSNTEAFF.

The chain couples TRBV5-1 to TRBJ1-2; D ambiguous. CDR1 and CDR2 (germline): SGHRS, YFSETQ. CDR3 length equals 15 residues. V gave up 4 bases and J gave up 0 bases, with 13 bases separating them. The CDR3 nucleotides read TGCGCCAGCAGCCTAAGGTCCAGATCTAACTATGGCTACACCTTC. Translation: CASSLRSRSNYGYTF.

V gene TRBV18 combines with J gene TRBJ2-4, with D possibly TRBD1 on 6 matching bases. This CDR3 spans 14 amino acids. The V and J ends lost 2 bases and 8 bases respectively, with 13 bases between them. The V gene's germline CDR1 is KGHSH and CDR2 LQKENI. CDR3 amino acids: CASSPTGQRHIQYF. The CDR3 DNA reads TGTGCCAGCTCACCAACCGGACAGAGACACATTCAGTACTTC. The entire variable domain, with the rest obtained from reference TRBV18 and TRBJ2-4, is as follows: NAGVMQNPRHLVRRRGQEARLRCSPMKGHSHVYWYRQLPEEGLKFMVYLQKENIIDESGMPKERFSAEFPKEGPSILRIQQVVRGDSAAYFCASSPTGQRHIQYFGAGTRLSVL.

This clone has a single count. This chain uses TRBV6-6 with TRBJ1-4; D unclear. V was cut by 2 bases and J by 12 bases, with 16 bases left in between. This CDR3 spans 14 amino acids. The germline V gene has CDR1 MNHNY and CDR2 SVGAGI (reference sequence). CDR3 sequence: CASSYQTSPMELFF. The CDR3 nucleotides read TGTGCCAGCAGTTACCAGACCTCCCCTATGGAACTGTTTTTT.